What follows describes a single T cell receptor (beta chain). Antigen: not known. This record belongs to a study of T cell repertoires in cytomegalovirus infection. In the study overall: An indication of both CMV infection and matching HLA type came from public TCR beta signatures.

The CDR3 is made up of 17 amino acids. V lost 2 bases and J lost 8; bases outside the gene matches: 17. The germline V gene encodes CDR1 LGHDT and CDR2 YNNKEL (reference sequence). TCRdb re-derived calls from the reads in MiXCR, one entry per CDR3 protein. The sample consists of 300,000 to 400,000 distinct CDR3 sequences, around 29% of them appearing once. Study results and caveats: Adding up the frequency of public TCR beta families identified people who carried CMV plus the relevant HLA.

The chain is built from TRBV3-1 and TRBJ2-5; 7 nucleotides line up with TRBD1. This TCR derives from a human donor in good health (CMV status not recorded). Some clones in this sample may be carry-over from other donors' samples. This material consisted of cultured PBMCs, taken from culture after CMV antigen stimulation. The DNA of the CDR3 is TGTGCCAGCAGCCAAATCCTGAGACAGGGAGTTGAGGCAACCCAGTACTTC. Amino acids: CASSQILRQGVEATQYF.